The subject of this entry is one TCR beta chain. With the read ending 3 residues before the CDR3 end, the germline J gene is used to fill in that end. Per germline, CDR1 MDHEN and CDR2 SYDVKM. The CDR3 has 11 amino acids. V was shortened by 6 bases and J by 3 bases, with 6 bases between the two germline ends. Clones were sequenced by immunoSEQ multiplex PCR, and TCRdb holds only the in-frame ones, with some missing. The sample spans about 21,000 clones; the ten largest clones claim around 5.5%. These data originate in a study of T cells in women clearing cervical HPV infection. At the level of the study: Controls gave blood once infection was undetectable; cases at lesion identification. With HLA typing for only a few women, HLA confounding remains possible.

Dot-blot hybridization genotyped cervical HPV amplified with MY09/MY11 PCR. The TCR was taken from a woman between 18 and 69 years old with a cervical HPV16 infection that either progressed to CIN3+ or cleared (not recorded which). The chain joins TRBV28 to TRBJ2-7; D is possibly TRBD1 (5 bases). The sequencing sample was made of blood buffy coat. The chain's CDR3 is CASSGHYEQYF. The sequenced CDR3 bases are TGTGCCAGCAGCGGACACTACGAG.